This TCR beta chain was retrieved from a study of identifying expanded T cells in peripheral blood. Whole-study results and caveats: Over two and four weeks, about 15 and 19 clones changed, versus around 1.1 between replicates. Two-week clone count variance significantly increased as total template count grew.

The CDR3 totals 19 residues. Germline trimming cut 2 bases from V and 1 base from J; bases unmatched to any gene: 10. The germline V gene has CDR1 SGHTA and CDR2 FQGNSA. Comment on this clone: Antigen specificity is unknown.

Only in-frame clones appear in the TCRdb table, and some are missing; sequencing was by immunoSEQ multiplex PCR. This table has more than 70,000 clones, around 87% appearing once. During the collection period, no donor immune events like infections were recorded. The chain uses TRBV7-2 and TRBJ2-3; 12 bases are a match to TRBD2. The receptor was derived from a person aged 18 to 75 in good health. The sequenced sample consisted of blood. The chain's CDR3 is CASSLFGLAGGRGTDTQYF. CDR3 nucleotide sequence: TGTGCCAGCAGCTTATTCGGGCTAGCGGGGGGGCGAGGCACAGATACGCAGTATTTT.